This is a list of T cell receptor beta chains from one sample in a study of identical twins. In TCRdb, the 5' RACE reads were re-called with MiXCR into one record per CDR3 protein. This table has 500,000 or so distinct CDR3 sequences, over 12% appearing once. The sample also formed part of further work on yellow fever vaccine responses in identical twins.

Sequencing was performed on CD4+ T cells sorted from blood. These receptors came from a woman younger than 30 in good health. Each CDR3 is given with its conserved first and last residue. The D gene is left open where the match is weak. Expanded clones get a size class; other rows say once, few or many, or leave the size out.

cdr3_aa: CASSLGPFGEQYF
cdr3_nt: TGTGCCAGCAGCTTAGGACCTTTCGGCGAGCAGTACTTC
v_call: TRBV11-2
j_call: TRBJ2-7
d_call: .
clone_size: few

cdr3_aa: CASSSGGLAGGNTQYF
cdr3_nt: TGTGCCAGCAGCTCAGGGGGGCTAGCGGGGGGAAATACGCAGTATTTT
v_call: TRBV7-8
j_call: TRBJ2-3
d_call: TRBD2
clone_size: .

cdr3_aa: CSAREPRGDGETQYF
cdr3_nt: TGCAGTGCTAGAGAGCCCCGCGGGGACGGGGAGACCCAGTACTTC
v_call: TRBV20-1
j_call: TRBJ2-5
d_call: .
clone_size: .

cdr3_aa: CASSIRQGEETQYF
cdr3_nt: TGCGCCAGCAGCATACGACAGGGTGAAGAGACCCAGTACTTC
v_call: TRBV5-1
j_call: TRBJ2-5
d_call: TRBD1
clone_size: few

cdr3_aa: CASRPGPDQPQHF
cdr3_nt: TGTGCCAGCAGACCGGGACCGGATCAGCCCCAGCATTTT
v_call: TRBV6-1
j_call: TRBJ1-5
d_call: .
clone_size: .

cdr3_aa: CASSRGSSYNEQFF
cdr3_nt: TGTGCCAGCAGCCGTGGCAGCTCCTACAATGAGCAGTTCTTC
v_call: TRBV5-5
j_call: TRBJ2-1
d_call: .
clone_size: few

cdr3_aa: CASSLFPGPSDTQYF
cdr3_nt: TGCGCCAGCAGCTTGTTTCCGGGGCCCTCAGATACGCAGTATTTT
v_call: TRBV5-1
j_call: TRBJ2-3
d_call: .
clone_size: .

cdr3_aa: CASSLGVAGAGANVLTF
cdr3_nt: TGTGCCAGCAGCTTAGGGGTAGCGGGAGCTGGGGCCAACGTCCTGACTTTC
v_call: TRBV11-1
j_call: TRBJ2-6
d_call: TRBD2
clone_size: .

cdr3_aa: CASSRGRSYEQYF
cdr3_nt: TGTGCCAGCAGCAGGGGTCGCTCCTACGAGCAGTACTTC
v_call: TRBV21-1
j_call: TRBJ2-7
d_call: .
clone_size: .

cdr3_aa: CASRAAGRSYEQYF
cdr3_nt: TGTGCCAGCAGAGCAGCGGGGCGCTCCTACGAGCAGTACTTC
v_call: TRBV6-2/TRBV6-3
j_call: TRBJ2-7
d_call: TRBD2
clone_size: few

cdr3_aa: CASSYGREIPDTQYF
cdr3_nt: TGTGCCAGCAGTTACGGGCGGGAGATTCCAGATACGCAGTATTTT
v_call: TRBV6-5
j_call: TRBJ2-3
d_call: TRBD2
clone_size: few

cdr3_aa: CASLDRAAVRQYF
cdr3_nt: TGTGCCAGCCTCGACAGGGCGGCGGTACGGCAGTACTTC
v_call: TRBV6-1
j_call: TRBJ2-7
d_call: TRBD1
clone_size: few

cdr3_aa: CASSLGQGEGDTQYF
cdr3_nt: TGTGCCAGCAGCCTGGGACAGGGGGAAGGAGATACGCAGTATTTT
v_call: TRBV4-2
j_call: TRBJ2-3
d_call: TRBD1
clone_size: .

cdr3_aa: CASSLSTGPGGNNEQFF
cdr3_nt: TGTGCCAGCAGTTTATCTACAGGGCCAGGGGGTAACAATGAGCAGTTCTTC
v_call: TRBV28
j_call: TRBJ2-1
d_call: TRBD1
clone_size: few

cdr3_aa: CSVGTIGYNEQFF
cdr3_nt: TGCAGCGTGGGGACTATCGGCTACAATGAGCAGTTCTTC
v_call: TRBV29-1
j_call: TRBJ2-1
d_call: TRBD2
clone_size: .

cdr3_aa: CASSPDDRVAAFF
cdr3_nt: TGTGCCAGCTCACCTGATGACAGGGTCGCGGCTTTCTTT
v_call: TRBV18
j_call: TRBJ1-1
d_call: TRBD1
clone_size: .

cdr3_aa: CASSLEGAVSSYEQYF
cdr3_nt: TGTGCCAGCAGCTTAGAAGGGGCGGTCAGCTCCTACGAGCAGTACTTC
v_call: TRBV7-2
j_call: TRBJ2-7
d_call: .
clone_size: few

cdr3_aa: CASSQDPTPYNEQFF
cdr3_nt: TGTGCCAGCAGCCAAGATCCCACCCCCTACAATGAGCAGTTCTTC
v_call: TRBV3-1
j_call: TRBJ2-1
d_call: .
clone_size: .